What follows is one T cell receptor beta chain and its context. The antigen remains unidentified. Expressed TCRB transcripts were sequenced because the isolated RNA had all been reverse transcribed beforehand. Deep immunoSEQ sequencing covered naive, central memory and regulatory T cell samples. Produced via immunoSEQ multiplex PCR; TCRdb's table is partial and in-frame only. The sample lists a few hundred thousand clones, 13% to 15% seen once, with 0.017% in the top ten. The data belong to a study of beta chain features in type 1 diabetes. CDR1 is SGHAT and CDR2 is FQDESV in the germline V gene (reference sequence). J was trimmed by 6 bases and V by 5 bases; bases with no gene match: 3. The CDR3 covers 14 residues. Study results and caveats: Moderately but significantly shorter TCRB CDR3s were found in Type 1 diabetes patients in all four CD4+ subsets. VDJ junctions from type 1 diabetes patients carried fewer insertions and larger deletions.

Cell sorting via CD45RO/CCR7/CD25/CD127/CD95/CD27 was performed to obtain CD4+ naive, central memory, regulatory and stem cell-like memory cells. The sequence was obtained from a man between 25 and 39 years old with type 1 diabetes. Source material: naive CD4+ T cells from blood. V usage is TRBV11-1 and J usage is TRBJ2-1; 11 nucleotides match TRBD2. CDR3: CASSITSGSNEQFF. The CDR3, as DNA: TGTGCCAGCAGCATCACTAGCGGGAGCAATGAGCAGTTCTTC. The full variable domain, completed using reference TRBV11-1 and TRBJ2-1, is EAEVAQSPRYKITEKSQAVAFWCDPISGHATLYWYRQILGQGPELLVQFQDESVVDDSQLPKDRFSAERLKGVDSTLKIQPAELGDSAMYLCASSITSGSNEQFFGPGTRLTVL.